This section outlines one T cell receptor (beta chain) sequence together with its context. Its antigen is unidentified. This CDR3 comprises 13 residues. J lost 8 bases, V lost 5 bases, and 3 bases had no gene match. CDR1 SGHTA and CDR2 FQGNSA come from the germline V gene. Only in-frame clones appear in the TCRdb table, and some are missing; sequencing was by immunoSEQ multiplex PCR. This sample has under 150,000 clones, with under 95% found just once. The entry originates in a study of T cell responses to AZD1222 COVID-19 vaccine. Study-wide points: Seropositive AZD1222 recipients at baseline numbered only five or six. White British donors predominated, females outnumbered males, and clonal diversity was possibly underestimated. CD4 TCRs linked to vaccination spanned spike, dominating at 160-218 and 743-854.

This specimen consisted of peripheral blood, obtained on day 0 of AZD1222 vaccination. The TCR was taken from an adult in good health. The J gene is TRBJ1-4, the V gene TRBV7-2; 9 nucleotides align to TRBD1. The CDR3 nucleotides are TGTGCCAGCAGCCCCGGGACAGGGGAAAAACTGTTTTTT. It specifies CASSPGTGEKLFF. Full variable domain (missing parts from reference TRBV7-2 and TRBJ1-4): GAGVSQSPSNKVTEKGKDVELRCDPISGHTALYWYRQSLGQGLEFLIYFQGNSAPDKSGLPSDRFSAERTGGSVSTLTIQRTQQEDSAVYLCASSPGTGEKLFFGSGTQLSVL.